This TCR beta chain was observed in a study of blood T cell repertoires in COVID-19. Study details: PBMCs, B-cell-depleted T cells, or T cells provided the cDNA or gDNA that made up the material.

In the source study's methods: Nucleated cell number was recorded as an estimate derived from reference gene primer amplification. The assay was immunoSEQ multiplex PCR, and TCRdb's table has in-frame clones only and misses some. V and J calls plus clone size are reproduced from that table; the DNA served to infer D and trimming. The table lists 150,000 to 200,000 clones, about 82% of them singletons, with roughly 5.1% in the top ten. The CDR3 is 12 residues long. Germline CDR1 is SQVTM and CDR2 is ANQGSEA. Losses at the gene ends were 8 bases for V and 10 bases for J; bases not matched to a gene: 11. This clone was counted a single time.

This receptor was obtained from a woman in her twenties or thirties with acute or convalescent COVID-19. The chain links TRBV29-1 to TRBJ2-1; 7 nucleotides match TRBD1. The material sequenced was peripheral blood. The CDR3 region is CSFRTGPTEQFF. In DNA form, the CDR3 reads TGCAGCTTTCGGACAGGCCCAACCGAGCAGTTCTTC.